This note documents a single TCR beta chain sequence. Its antigen is not identified. Germline-derived CDR1 and CDR2 are LGHDT and YNNKEL (reference sequence). CDR3 length: 17 amino acids. The ends lost 0 bases at V and 0 bases at J; junction bases unmatched: 7. The record originates from a study of post-analysis software for immune sequencing data. Broader study findings: Patients showed TRBV5-6, TRBV5-1 and TRBV20-1 among about five TRBV segments more frequent than in controls. When compared against controls, multiple sclerosis patients showed significantly lower normalized Chao1 diversity. Pronounced co-clustering by F measure was evident among identically batched samples.

Unique molecular identifiers tagged the TCR beta cDNA libraries. T cells, roughly 0.9 to 11 million of them, yielded hundreds of thousands of cDNA molecules. MiXCR, run by TCRdb on the PCR reads, gives a single entry per CDR3 protein. The profile shows about 430,000 distinct CDR3 sequences, roughly 38% of them singletons. This clonotype was sampled from a girl aged 2 to 9 with multiple sclerosis. The sample consisted of blood. V is TRBV3-1 and J is TRBJ1-2; 7 bases map to TRBD1. CDR3 bases: TGTGCCAGCAGCCAAGATGGCCCCGGGACAGCTAACTATGGCTACACCTTC. Its protein is CASSQDGPGTANYGYTF.